The rows below give T cell receptor beta chains drawn from one sample of a study of siplizumab effects on memory and regulatory T cells. Some clones are missing from TCRdb's copy, which holds only in-frame ones; the method was immunoSEQ multiplex PCR. The table shows approximately 94,000 clones, with more than 85% occurring only once. The specimen sequenced was CD4+ T cells sorted from blood. The origin of the receptors is a human donor in good health. Each CDR3 is given with its conserved first and last residue. D genes are given only for firm matches. Clone size is shown for a subset of rows, as once, few, many or a class of expanded clone.

v_call	clone_size	d_call	j_call	cdr3_nt	cdr3_aa
TRBV19	NA	TRBD1	TRBJ2-2	TGTGCCAGTAGTACTCAGGGGGCTGGCACCGGGGAGCTGTTTTTT	CASSTQGAGTGELFF
TRBV19	NA	NA	TRBJ2-7	TGTGCCAGTAGTACGGCGGGACATCCCTCCTACGAGCAGTACTTC	CASSTAGHPSYEQYF
TRBV27	NA	NA	TRBJ2-5	TGTGCCAGCAGTTCTAGCTTCCGTCAAGAGACCCAGTACTTC	CASSSSFRQETQYF
TRBV4-2	NA	NA	TRBJ1-5	TGTGCCAGCAGCCAAGAGAGGACCGTCTGGTATTCCCAGCCCCAGCATTTT	CASSQERTVWYSQPQHF
TRBV19	NA	NA	TRBJ1-3	TGTGCCAGTGCGTCCCCCCGGATGACTGGAAACACCATATATTTT	CASASPRMTGNTIYF
TRBV7-9	NA	NA	TRBJ2-2	TGTGCCAGCAGGGAAACAGCGAACACCGGGGAGCTGTTTTTT	CASRETANTGELFF
TRBV7-9	NA	NA	TRBJ2-5	TGTGCCAGCAGCCGACAGAGTAAAGAGACCCAGTACTTC	CASSRQSKETQYF
TRBV10-3	NA	NA	TRBJ1-4	TGTGCCATCAGTGCCGCGGGGAGTAATGAAAAACTGTTTTTT	CAISAAGSNEKLFF
TRBV28	NA	NA	TRBJ1-6	TGTGCCAGCTTTCGGTCAGCCTCCCCCCTCCACTTT	CASFRSASPLHF
TRBV20-1	NA	NA	TRBJ2-5	TGCAGTGCTAGTGAGGAGACCCAGTACTTC	CSASEETQYF
TRBV19	NA	TRBD1	TRBJ1-1	TGTGCCAGTAGTATAGGTAGGGGGCCGAACACTGAAGCTTTCTTT	CASSIGRGPNTEAFF
TRBV28	NA	TRBD1	TRBJ1-2	TGTGCCAGCAACGCCAGGGGGGTCGGCTACACCTTC	CASNARGVGYTF
TRBV7-3	NA	NA	TRBJ1-6	TGTGCCAGCAGCTTACTCCCAGGGGAGGTTTCACCCCTCCACTTT	CASSLLPGEVSPLHF
TRBV30	NA	NA	TRBJ1-5	TGTGCCTGGAGTGGGGCAGGGGATCAGCCCCAGCATTTT	CAWSGAGDQPQHF
TRBV18	NA	NA	TRBJ1-3	TGTGCCAGCTCACGAAGCGTACAGGGTTCTGGAAACACCATATATTTT	CASSRSVQGSGNTIYF
TRBV30	NA	TRBD1	TRBJ2-7	TGTGCCCGGGACAGGGGGAGTAACGAGCAGTACTTC	CARDRGSNEQYF
TRBV7-9	NA	NA	TRBJ2-1	TGTGCCAGCAGCTTAAACAGCTACAATGAGCAGTTCTTC	CASSLNSYNEQFF
TRBV6-5	once	NA	TRBJ2-5	TGTGCCAGCAGTCTTCGGGACCCTCGGGAGACCCAGTACTTC	CASSLRDPRETQYF
TRBV6-1	NA	NA	TRBJ1-4	TGTGCCAGCAGGCGGAGCCCACTACCTAATGAAAAACTGTTTTTT	CASRRSPLPNEKLFF
TRBV19	NA	NA	TRBJ1-5	TGTGCCAGTAGTAGAAGGACAGATAGCAATCAGCCCCAGCATTTT	CASSRRTDSNQPQHF
TRBV5-1	NA	TRBD2	TRBJ2-2	TGCGCCAGCTCCCGGGGGGCGAACACCGGGGAGCTGTTTTTT	CASSRGANTGELFF
TRBV19	once	TRBD2	TRBJ2-7	TGTGCCAGTAGTCGGACTAGCGGGGAGGCCTACGAGCAGTACTTC	CASSRTSGEAYEQYF
TRBV27	NA	NA	TRBJ2-3	TGTGCCAGCAGCCGCTTGCGGGTATATAGCACAGATACGCAGTATTTT	CASSRLRVYSTDTQYF
TRBV28	NA	NA	TRBJ1-2	TGTGCCAGCACCGACGATACTAACTATGGCTACACCTTC	CASTDDTNYGYTF
TRBV6-4	NA	NA	TRBJ2-5	TGTGCCAGCAGTGACTCGAGGTCGGGCCACCAAGAGACCCAGTACTTC	CASSDSRSGHQETQYF
TRBV19	NA	TRBD1	TRBJ2-6	TGTGCCAGTACCCCGACAGGGGGAACAGGGGCCAACGTCCTGACTTTC	CASTPTGGTGANVLTF
TRBV5-1	NA	TRBD1	TRBJ1-1	TGCGCCAGCAGACCAGGGGGCGCGCAATGGGTGAACACTGAAGCTTTCTTT	CASRPGGAQWVNTEAFF
TRBV27	NA	NA	TRBJ2-7	TGTGCCAGCAGCTTGGCGGGACCCGGGGTCGGCTCCTACGAGCAGTACTTC	CASSLAGPGVGSYEQYF
TRBV18	NA	TRBD2	TRBJ2-3	TGTGCCAGCTCACCGATCTTAGCGGGGGGCGGCACAGATACGCAGTATTTT	CASSPILAGGGTDTQYF